Detailed here is one T cell receptor beta chain. What it recognizes is unknown. The data were obtained in a study of cytotoxic CD8 clonotypes in ibrutinib-treated CLL. Whole-study context: On average, about 92,000 productive rearrangements and more than 200,000 productive templates per sample. Overall study results and limits: Baseline clonality was higher than in age-matched healthy donors and moved in step with circulating CD8+ T-cell counts. The clonality rise at ibrutinib response reflected private clonotype expansion.

Genomic DNA in a quantity of about 2.1 micrograms was derived from cryopreserved PBMCs for TCR beta libraries. This table comes from immunoSEQ multiplex PCR, and its TCRdb copy is limited to in-frame clones, with some not included. The sample lists 13,000 to 15,000 clones, approximately 52% occurring once. The V gene lost 5 bases and the J gene lost 7 bases, with 11 bases spanning the gap. The CDR3 is made up of 13 amino acids. Germline CDR1 SNHLY, CDR2 FYNNEI. This TCR came from a human donor with chronic lymphocytic leukemia. The sequences come from PBMCs, collected at a roughly 22-month disease-progression time point, from a patient treated with ibrutinib. The gene calls are TRBV2 and TRBJ1-4, with D perhaps matching TRBD1 (5 bases). The CDR3 loop reads CASSRNQGEKLFF. Here the CDR3 DNA reads TGTGCCAGCAGTCGAAATCAGGGTGAAAAACTGTTTTTT.